Listed below are T cell receptor beta chains from one sample, sequenced in a study of Graves' ophthalmopathy and Graves' hyperthyroidism. TCRdb reprocessed the multiplex PCR reads via MiXCR and lists one record per CDR3 protein. This sample has under 800,000 distinct CDR3 sequences; 22% occur once, and the top ten carry more than 5.5%. Input material: peripheral blood. The source is a woman younger than 30 with stable Graves' hyperthyroidism. Some clones in this sample may be carry-over from other donors' samples. Both conserved end residues are part of each CDR3. D genes are given only for firm matches. Expanded clones get a size class; other rows say once, few or many, or leave the size out.

>many|TRBJ2-2|TRBD1|TRBV30
CAWSVQGARSGELFF
TGTGCCTGGAGTGTACAGGGGGCGCGGTCCGGGGAGCTGTTTTTT
>many|TRBJ2-7|NA|TRBV10-3
CAITEGASSYEQYF
TGTGCCATCACGGAAGGGGCGAGCTCCTACGAGCAGTACTTC
>NA|TRBJ1-1|NA|TRBV30
CARSIRGNTEAFF
TGTGCCCGGAGTATTCGGGGGAACACTGAAGCTTTCTTT
>many|TRBJ2-5|TRBD2|TRBV12-3/TRBV12-4
CASSLGSRLAGGNQETQYF
TGTGCCAGCAGTTTAGGATCGCGGCTAGCGGGGGGCAACCAAGAGACCCAGTACTTC
>many|TRBJ1-2|NA|TRBV6-1
CASSPRGSVGYTF
TGTGCCAGCAGTCCTCGGGGCTCGGTGGGCTACACCTTC
>many|TRBJ1-1|TRBD1|TRBV12-3/TRBV12-4
CASSEGQGIAEAFF
TGTGCCAGCAGTGAGGGACAGGGGATAGCTGAAGCTTTCTTT
>NA|TRBJ1-1|NA|TRBV20-1
CSASAVNTEAFF
TGCAGTGCTAGTGCGGTTAACACTGAAGCTTTCTTT
>NA|TRBJ2-3|TRBD2|TRBV19
CASSETSGKDTQYF
TGTGCCAGTAGTGAGACTAGCGGAAAGGATACGCAGTATTTT
>many|TRBJ2-6|NA|TRBV28
CASSQQQGSGANVLTF
TGTGCCAGCAGTCAACAACAGGGATCTGGGGCCAACGTCCTGACTTTC
>many|TRBJ1-3|NA|TRBV10-3
CATSRWSGAGNTIYF
TGTGCCACCTCCCGGTGGTCAGGGGCTGGAAACACCATATATTTT